This entry lists 12 T cell receptor delta chains sequenced from one sample in a study of gamma-delta chains in newborns, infants, children. TCRdb re-processed the reads via CATT. In the table there are over 1,500 delta-chain clones, under 4% of which are singletons. Sequenced material: blood. The receptors come from a child in good health.

The rearrangement uses TRDV2 and TRDJ1; 8 nucleotides match TRDD3. This CDR3 contains 17 residues. Trimming cost V 3 bases and J 0 bases; bases outside gene matches: 11. Germline lookup yields CDR1 GEAIGNYY and CDR2 EKD. CDR3 sequence (DNA): TGTGCCTGTGACGGGGTACTGGGGGCCTCGTACACCGATAAACTCATCTTT. Amino acid sequence: CACDGVLGASYTDKLIF.

This clone was detected only a few times. Just one base apart from a much larger clone, this may be a read error. J is TRDJ1 and V is TRDV2, with 7 positions matching TRDD3. Germline V CDR1 and CDR2: GEAIGNYY, EKD. This CDR3 contains 17 residues. The CDR3 DNA is TGTGCCTGTGGCACCGTTCCCACTCTGGGGGCTAACGATAAACTCATCTTT. Protein sequence: CACGTVPTLGANDKLIF.

This clone was recorded a few times. V is TRDV1 and J is TRDJ1; TRDD3 agrees at 10 bases. V lost 4 bases to trimming and J lost 1 base; unmatched junction nucleotides: 24. The germline gives CDR1 TSWWSYY, CDR2 QGS. The CDR3 spans 22 residues. For the CDR3, the DNA is TGTGCTCTTGGGGTTCGGCCCCTTCCCACGCTGGGGGATATGAGGGGCACCGATAAACTCATCTTT. This gives the protein CALGVRPLPTLGDMRGTDKLIF.

This clone has a handful of counts. The chain combines TRAV29/DV5 with TRDJ1; 8 bases map to TRDD3. Germline assignment: CDR1 NSMFDY and CDR2 ISSIKDK. This CDR3 is built from 17 residues. J lost 0 bases, V lost 0 bases, and 10 bases had no gene match. CDR3 DNA: TGTGCAGCAAGCGGGGGTTGGGATACGGACTACACCGATAAACTCATCTTT. Protein: CAASGGWDTDYTDKLIF.

As for this clone: A far larger clone lies a single base away; this is likely a read error. The sample contains more than one DNA sequence encoding this CDR3. The rearrangement joins TRDV2 to TRDJ1; TRDD3 matches at 7 bases. Unmatched junction bases numbered 13, after V lost 0 bases and J lost 4 bases. Germline CDR1 reads GEAIGNYY; CDR2 reads EKD. There are 17 residues in the CDR3. The CDR3 region is CACDTVPSTGAFDKLIF. DNA of the CDR3: TGTGCCTGTGACACCGTCCCGAGTACTGGGGCTTTCGATAAACTCATCTTT.

On this clone itself: This sequence may be a read error, since a much larger clone differs from it by one base. Other DNA sequences in this sample translate to the same CDR3. The chain has TRDV2 and TRDJ1; 12 bases fit TRDD3. CDR1 and CDR2 from the germline V gene are GEAIGNYY and EKD. This CDR3 is 20 amino acids long. The CDR3 sequence is CACDRLTTGGYLEGTDKLIF. For the CDR3, the DNA is TGTGCCTGCGACAGACTGACAACTGGGGGATACTTAGAGGGGACCGATAAACTCATCTTT.

This clone has a handful of counts. The chain employs TRDV2 and TRDJ3; 8 bases match TRDD3. Germline CDR1 is GEAIGNYY and CDR2 is EKD. With V trimmed by 5 bases and J by 0 bases, 8 bases remained unmatched. This CDR3 spans 18 amino acids. CDR3 sequence (DNA): TGTGCCTGTGGCGTACTGGGGGCCGACTCCTGGGACACCCGACAGATGTTTTTC. It translates to CACGVLGADSWDTRQMFF.

This clone has just a few counts. Just one base apart from a much larger clone, this may be a read error. CDR3 loop: CACDTVLGHGPVLGDYTDKPIF. CDR3 DNA: TGTGCCTGTGACACCGTCCTTGGCCACGGGCCCGTACTGGGGGACTACACCGATAAACCCATCTTT. The chain has TRDV2 and TRDJ1; 9 bases line up with TRDD3. Germline-derived CDR1 and CDR2 are GEAIGNYY and EKD. The CDR3 runs 22 residues.

Concerning this clone: This probably arose from a read error, given a far larger clone one base away. The same CDR3 arises from other DNA sequences in this sample as well. J is TRDJ1 and V is TRDV2; TRDD3 matches 9 bases. The J gene is not listed in TCRdb, so it was assigned here from a DNA match to germline. This CDR3 region has 17 residues. The ends lost 3 bases at V and 5 bases at J; junction bases unmatched: 15. The germline gives CDR1 GEAIGNYY, CDR2 EKD. The chain's CDR3 is CACDSLGDGVRGDKLIF. The CDR3 DNA reads as TGTGCCTGTGACTCACTGGGGGACGGAGTAAGAGGTGATAAACTCATCTTT.

Concerning this clone itself: A far larger clone is just one base off, so this is likely a read error. V and J are TRDV2 and TRDJ3, with D perhaps matching TRDD3 (5 bases). CDR3 length: 20 residues. The germline V gene encodes CDR1 GEAIGNYY and CDR2 EKD. Written as DNA, the CDR3 is TGTGCCTGTGGCACCGCTGGGATCCGTCCATCCTCCTGGGACACCCGACAGATGTTTTTC. It translates to CACGTAGIRPSSWDTRQMFF.

This clone qualifies as large. The same CDR3 can be traced to other DNA sequences in this sample. The chain is built from TRDV1 and TRDJ1; TRDD3 aligns across 12 bases. This CDR3 has 19 amino acids. J lost 3 bases, V lost 3 bases, and 14 bases had no gene match. The V gene's germline CDR1 is TSWWSYY and CDR2 QGS. CDR3 coding DNA: TGTGCTCTTGGGGACCTCATTCCCCACTGGGGGATACCCCCCGATAAACTCATCTTT. Translated: CALGDLIPHWGIPPDKLIF.

Comments on this clone: This clone may be a read error of a much larger clone one base away. The same CDR3 also results from other DNA sequences found in this sample. The chain recombines TRDV2 with TRDJ1; D remains ambiguous. The CDR3 is made up of 14 amino acids. The V gene lost 0 bases and the J gene lost 4 bases, with 11 bases spanning the gap. Per the germline V gene, CDR1 is GEAIGNYY and CDR2 is EKD. The CDR3 coding sequence is TGTGCCTGTGACACCGTGGGAGACTACGATAAACTCATCTTT. This encodes CACDTVGDYDKLIF.